Listed below are T cell receptor beta chains from one sample, sequenced in a study of blood T cell repertoires in COVID-19. The assay was immunoSEQ multiplex PCR, and TCRdb's table has in-frame clones only and misses some. This table has 45,000 to 55,000 clones, 70% to 90% appearing once. The sequencing sample was made of peripheral blood. These TCRs come from a man between 65 and 85 years old with active COVID-19. The CDR3 runs from the conserved cysteine through the conserved F or W. The order of the fields is clone size, D gene, V gene, J gene, CDR3 DNA, CDR3 protein. D genes are given only for firm matches. The listing skips clone size in some rows; elsewhere it reads once, few, many or a size class.

NA	TRBD1	TRBV7-8	TRBJ2-7	TGTGCCAGCAGCTTGGGACAGTATTCCGAGCAGTACTTC	CASSLGQYSEQYF
NA	TRBD1	TRBV15	TRBJ1-1	TGTGCCACCAGCAAAGGGGGCAGCCTGAACACTGAAGCTTTCTTT	CATSKGGSLNTEAFF
medium-sized	TRBD1	TRBV10-1	TRBJ1-2	TGCGCCAGCAGTGAGGAAGGGACAGGTACTAACTATGGCTACACCTTC	CASSEEGTGTNYGYTF
NA	NA	TRBV7-2	TRBJ2-7	TGTGCCAGCAGCTTACCCACGGGGGGCAGTTACGAGCAGTACTTC	CASSLPTGGSYEQYF
once	TRBD1	TRBV2	TRBJ1-2	TGTGCCAGCAGAACCGGGACAGGGGACTATGGCTACACCTTC	CASRTGTGDYGYTF
few	NA	TRBV5-4	TRBJ1-1	TGTGCCAGCAGCTTGCAAGGGAGTAACACTGAAGCTTTCTTT	CASSLQGSNTEAFF
NA	NA	TRBV7-2	TRBJ1-6	TGTGCCAGCAGCTTCGGGGGGGCGCAGGATTCACCCCTCCACTTT	CASSFGGAQDSPLHF
NA	NA	TRBV18	TRBJ2-7	TGTGCCAGCTCACCGGGACTGGTTTCCTACGAGCAGTACTTC	CASSPGLVSYEQYF
NA	TRBD2	TRBV19	TRBJ2-3	TGTGCCAGTACTACTAGCGGGGCCCCCGGAGATACGCAGTATTTT	CASTTSGAPGDTQYF
NA	TRBD1	TRBV7-8	TRBJ1-2	TGTGCCAGCAGCTCGGGACAGGAGAATGGCTACACCTTC	CASSSGQENGYTF
NA	NA	TRBV9	TRBJ2-4	TGTGCCAGCAGCGTAGGGCCTTTAGCCAAAAACATTCAGTACTTC	CASSVGPLAKNIQYF
once	NA	TRBV10-3	TRBJ1-5	TGTGCCATCAGTCCGGACAGAGAGGGTCAGCCCCAGCATTTT	CAISPDREGQPQHF
NA	TRBD1	TRBV27	TRBJ1-5	TGTGCCACCTCGGTTGGTCCAGGGGGTCAGCCCCAGCATTTT	CATSVGPGGQPQHF
few	TRBD1	TRBV6-2/TRBV6-3	TRBJ1-5	TGTGCCAGCAGCCTCCGGGACAGGGAGGGCAATCAGCCCCAGCATTTT	CASSLRDREGNQPQHF
NA	NA	TRBV29-1	TRBJ2-5	TGCAGCGTTGAAATTCCGGAGACCCAGTACTTC	CSVEIPETQYF
NA	TRBD2	TRBV6-5	TRBJ2-1	TGTGCCAGCAGTACCGGGGGGATAGCTGGTGAGCAGTTCTTC	CASSTGGIAGEQFF
NA	TRBD1	TRBV7-2	TRBJ2-6	TGTGCCAGCAGCTCCTCGCTGACAGGGTCTGGGGCCAACGTCCTGACTTTC	CASSSSLTGSGANVLTF
NA	TRBD1	TRBV27	TRBJ2-7	TGTGCCAGCAGTTTCCAGGACAGGAGCTACGAGCAGTACTTC	CASSFQDRSYEQYF
NA	NA	TRBV5-8	TRBJ1-1	TGTGCCAGCAGCCGGACAGCTAGGGGGAACACTGAAGCTTTCTTT	CASSRTARGNTEAFF
NA	NA	TRBV7-2	TRBJ2-1	TGTGCCAGCAGGGGGCTCCGCCGCAATGAGCAGTTCTTC	CASRGLRRNEQFF
once	NA	TRBV19	TRBJ1-2	TGTGCCAGTAGTATAGGGGGCAGAACTAACTATGGCTACACCTTC	CASSIGGRTNYGYTF
NA	NA	TRBV5-1	TRBJ2-5	TGCGCCAGCAGCTTGGATAGCAGGGTAAAACAAGAGACCCAGTACTTC	CASSLDSRVKQETQYF